One and the same sample provided the 21 T cell receptor beta chains below, sequenced in a study of shared clonotypes between healthy human individuals. Generated by immunoSEQ multiplex PCR, the TCRdb table keeps only in-frame clones and is missing some. The sample includes roughly 500,000 clones, roughly 80% of them seen just once. Sequencing was carried out using PBMCs. Receptor source: a woman aged 40 to 50 in good health. Some clones in this sample may be carry-over from other donors' samples.

The chain carries TRBV27 and TRBJ1-1; perhaps TRBD1 as D (5 bases). The CDR3 totals 13 residues. CDR1 is MNHEY and CDR2 is SMNVEV in the germline V gene (reference sequence). DNA of the CDR3: TGTGGTAGCAGTTTAAGCAGGGACACTGAAGCTTTCTTT. Its protein product is CGSSLSRDTEAFF.

The genes are TRBV27 and TRBJ1-4; 7 bases fit TRBD1. Germline-derived CDR1 and CDR2 are MNHEY and SMNVEV (reference sequence). The junction had 2 bases not matched to a gene; V was cut back by 5 bases and J by 8 bases. CDR3 length: 12 amino acids. CDR3 nucleotide sequence: TGTGCCAGCAGTGTGGACAGGGAAAAACTGTTTTTT. Translation gives CASSVDREKLFF.

This chain joins TRBV14 and TRBJ2-2; D is perhaps TRBD1 (5 bases). The germline V gene encodes CDR1 SGHDN and CDR2 FVKESK. The CDR3 extends over 15 amino acids. V lost 4 bases to trimming and J lost 2 bases, with 11 bases between them. In nucleotides, the CDR3 is TGTGCCAGCAGCCGCACCAGGGTTAACACCGGGGAGCTGTTTTTT. It specifies CASSRTRVNTGELFF.

V and J are TRBV6-1 and TRBJ2-1; perhaps TRBD2 as D (5 bases). Trimming removed 2 bases from V and 10 bases from J, with 9 bases in between. Per germline, CDR1 MNHNS and CDR2 SASEGT. The CDR3 is 12 amino acids. The CDR3 is CASSELSGEQFF. CDR3 in DNA: TGTGCCAGCAGTGAATTGAGCGGCGAGCAGTTCTTC.

This chain joins TRBV28 and TRBJ1-1; 7 bases fit TRBD1. The V and J ends lost 6 bases and 11 bases, in that order; junction bases with no gene match: 12. CDR3 length: 13 residues. Looked up from germline, CDR1 is MDHEN and CDR2 is SYDVKM. The CDR3 sequence: CASRISGPQGAFF. The CDR3 DNA follows: TGTGCCAGCAGGATCTCAGGACCACAGGGGGCTTTCTTT. The entire variable domain, with the rest obtained from reference TRBV28 and TRBJ1-1, is as follows: DVKVTQSSRYLVKRTGEKVFLECVQDMDHENMFWYRQDPGLGLRLIYFSYDVKMKEKGDIPEGYSVSREKKERFSLILESASTNQTSMYLCASRISGPQGAFFGQGTRLTVV.

The gene calls are TRBV19 and TRBJ2-5; no definite D call. V gave up 1 base and J gave up 5 bases, with 11 bases separating them. There are 14 residues in the CDR3. Germline assignment: CDR1 LNHDA and CDR2 SQIVND (reference sequence). CDR3: CASSIVVSGETQYF. In nucleotides, the CDR3 is TGTGCCAGTAGTATAGTTGTCTCCGGGGAGACCCAGTACTTC.

The CDR3 DNA reads as TGCGCCAGCGTCCTCGGACTAGCGTCCTACAATGAGCAGTTCTTC. This encodes CASVLGLASYNEQFF. The chain carries TRBV5-1 and TRBJ2-1; 9 bases are shared with TRBD2. The CDR3 extends over 15 amino acids. V trimming: 7 bases; J trimming: 1 base; junction bases outside the gene matches: 6. In germline, CDR1 is SGHRS, CDR2 YFSETQ.

This clone was recorded only once. J is TRBJ2-7 and V is TRBV7-2; 8 bases are a match to TRBD1. With V trimmed by 1 base and J by 3 bases, 5 bases remained unmatched. The CDR3 spans 15 residues. CDR1 is SGHTA and CDR2 is FQGNSA in the germline V gene. The CDR3 region has the DNA TGTGCCAGCAGCTTAGGACAGGGGCCGATCTACGAGCAGTACTTC. The encoded protein is CASSLGQGPIYEQYF.

This sequence joins TRBV5-1 and TRBJ2-1; 9 bases align to TRBD1. The CDR3 is made up of 14 amino acids. From germline, CDR1 is SGHRS and CDR2 YFSETQ. J lost 8 bases, V lost 1 base, and 4 bases had no gene match. In DNA form, the CDR3 reads TGCGCCAGCAGCTTGATGGGACAGGGCGATGAGCAGTTCTTC. It is translated as CASSLMGQGDEQFF.

The J gene is TRBJ2-7, the V gene TRBV7-6, with 11 nucleotides matching TRBD2. CDR3 length equals 14 residues. Per the germline V gene, CDR1 is SGHVS and CDR2 is FNYEAQ. V shed 2 bases and J 6 bases; nucleotides not matched to a gene: 3. CDR3: CASSLLAGGLEQYF. The CDR3, as DNA: TGTGCCAGCAGCTTATTAGCGGGAGGGCTCGAGCAGTACTTC.

The chain carries TRBV6-1 and TRBJ2-7; TRBD1 matches 7 bases. V gave up 6 bases and J gave up 6 bases; unmatched junction bases: 8. Germline CDR1 is MNHNS and CDR2 is SASEGT. CDR3 length: 13 residues. The CDR3 bases are TGTGCCAGCAGCTTAGACAGGGACGGCGAGCAGTACTTC. Amino acid sequence: CASSLDRDGEQYF.

In this sample, this clone turned up a few times. The CDR3: CASSLEGLSSYEQYF. Written as DNA, the CDR3 is TGTGCCAGCAGCTTGGAGGGACTGAGCTCCTACGAGCAGTACTTC. The gene calls are TRBV5-5 and TRBJ2-7; possible D gene TRBD2, 6 bases. V dropped 0 bases and J dropped 0 bases, with 10 bases sitting between them. The length of the CDR3 is 15 residues. The germline gives CDR1 SGHKS, CDR2 YYEKEE (reference sequence).

This clone occurred a few times. With a far larger clone one base away, a read error is the likely cause. The chain has TRBV30 and TRBJ1-1; D unresolved. Germline-derived CDR1 and CDR2 are GTSNPN and SVGIG (reference sequence). This CDR3 has 11 residues. Trimming pared 5 bases from V and 3 bases from J, leaving 7 bases between. CDR3 in amino acids: CAWVTYTEAFF. CDR3 nucleotides: TGTGCCTGGGTTACTTACACTGAAGCTTTCTTT. Together with reference TRBV30 and TRBJ1-1, the CDR3 gives the full variable domain: SQTIHQWPATLVQPVGSPLSLECTVEGTSNPNLYWYRQAAGRGLQLLFYSVGIGQISSEVPQNLSASRPQDRQFILSSKKLLLSDSGFYLCAWVTYTEAFFGQGTRLTVV.

V gene TRBV5-1 combines with J gene TRBJ1-2; D is undetermined. The V and J ends lost 0 bases and 0 bases respectively, with 6 bases between them. The CDR3 contains 14 residues. CDR1 SGHRS and CDR2 YFSETQ come from the germline V gene. The CDR3 DNA reads TGCGCCAGCAGCTTGGCTCCACCTAACTATGGCTACACCTTC. Protein sequence: CASSLAPPNYGYTF.

This chain joins TRBV21-1 and TRBJ2-1; TRBD2 reflects the table's D call only, with no check against the DNA. TRBV21-1 is a pseudogene. CDR3 size: 19 residues. This chain's CDR3 is CASRLPTSFGNSSYNEQFF. The CDR3, as DNA: TGTGCCAGCAGACTGCCCACTAGTTTCGGGAACAGCTCCTACAATGAGCAGTTCTTC.

The J gene is TRBJ1-2, the V gene TRBV11-2; D not certain. Between the trimmed V and J ends, which lost 0 bases and 4 bases, there was a span of 9 bases. Looked up from germline, CDR1 is SGHAT and CDR2 is FQNNGV. This CDR3 region has 14 residues. The CDR3 loop is CASSLDREIYGYTF. The CDR3 DNA is TGTGCCAGCAGCTTAGATAGAGAGATCTATGGCTACACCTTC.

The V call is TRBV4-3, the J call TRBJ2-1, with a weak D call TRBD2 (6 bases). The ends were cut back, 1 base at V and 4 bases at J, with 8 bases in the middle. This CDR3 contains 14 residues. Germline CDR1 is LGHNA and CDR2 is YSLEER. The CDR3 nucleotides are TGCGCCAGCAGCCAAGGGGACTCTTACAATGAGCAGTTCTTC. Translated: CASSQGDSYNEQFF.

This clone has a count of ten or more. The chain is built from TRBV7-9 and TRBJ2-7; the D gene is possibly TRBD1 (5 bases). Germline values: CDR1 SEHNR, CDR2 FQNEAQ (reference sequence). This CDR3 has 13 amino acids. Trimming took off 4 bases at V and 2 bases at J, with 9 bases between the two ends. The CDR3 nucleotides are TGTGCCAGCAGCTCCAGGACACCCTACGAGCAGTACTTC. This translates into CASSSRTPYEQYF.

The genes are TRBV6-1 and TRBJ2-7; D is unresolved. Germline lookup yields CDR1 MNHNS and CDR2 SASEGT. V lost 2 bases and J 2 bases, leaving 10 bases between the germline ends. This CDR3 comprises 14 residues. CDR3: CASSEIALAYEQYF. The CDR3 nucleotides are TGTGCCAGCAGTGAAATCGCTTTAGCCTACGAGCAGTACTTC.

The V call is TRBV28, the J call TRBJ2-2; D gene ambiguous. In germline, CDR1 is MDHEN, CDR2 SYDVKM. The CDR3 sequence is 12 residues long. V dropped 3 bases and J dropped 6 bases, with 5 bases sitting between them. CDR3 sequence: CASSFVAGELFF. As DNA, the CDR3 is TGTGCCAGCAGTTTTGTGGCCGGGGAGCTGTTTTTT.

The chain is built from TRBV28 and TRBJ2-1; no reliable D call. The CDR3 consists of 15 residues. CDR1 and CDR2 from the germline V gene are MDHEN and SYDVKM. V dropped 3 bases and J dropped 4 bases, with 13 bases sitting between them. CDR3 sequence (DNA): TGTGCCAGCAGTTTTCACGTCCCCAATTACAATGAGCAGTTCTTC. Translation gives CASSFHVPNYNEQFF. The whole variable domain, filled in from reference TRBV28 and TRBJ2-1, reads DVKVTQSSRYLVKRTGEKVFLECVQDMDHENMFWYRQDPGLGLRLIYFSYDVKMKEKGDIPEGYSVSREKKERFSLILESASTNQTSMYLCASSFHVPNYNEQFFGPGTRLTVL.